The clone carrying this T cell receptor (beta chain) was observed a handful of times. This entry is derived from a study of blood T cell repertoires in COVID-19. The wider study: T cells, B-cell-depleted T cells, or PBMCs supplied cDNA or gDNA.

V dropped 2 bases and J dropped 0; count of bases not matched to a gene: 8. The germline gives CDR1 MNHNS, CDR2 SASEGT. The CDR3 runs to 17 residues. Living in 24 US areas, the participants were between roughly 18 and 90 years of age. Here immunoSEQ multiplex PCR was the method, and the copy in TCRdb shows in-frame clones only, minus some. This table has roughly 400,000 clones, 88% appearing once. The sequencing sample was made of PBMCs or T cells enriched from blood (not recorded which). The sequence was collected from a woman in her thirties or forties with acute COVID-19. The rearrangement uses TRBV6-1 and TRBJ2-3; 7 bases align to TRBD2. CDR3 nucleotides: TGTGCCAGCAGTGAAAGGTGGGGGGGGTATAGCACAGATACGCAGTATTTT. This translates into CASSERWGGYSTDTQYF.